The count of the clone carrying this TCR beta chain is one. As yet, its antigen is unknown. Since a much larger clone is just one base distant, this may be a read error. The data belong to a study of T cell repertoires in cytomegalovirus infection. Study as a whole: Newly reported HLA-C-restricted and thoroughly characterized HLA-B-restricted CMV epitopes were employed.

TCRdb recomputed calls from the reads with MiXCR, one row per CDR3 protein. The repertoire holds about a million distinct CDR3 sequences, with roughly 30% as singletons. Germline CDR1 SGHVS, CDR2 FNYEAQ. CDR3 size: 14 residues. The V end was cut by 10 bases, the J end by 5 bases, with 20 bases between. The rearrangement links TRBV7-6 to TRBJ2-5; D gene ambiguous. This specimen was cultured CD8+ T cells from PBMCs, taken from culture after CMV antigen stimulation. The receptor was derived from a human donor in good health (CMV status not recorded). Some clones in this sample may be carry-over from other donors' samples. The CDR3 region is CANQNSPGQETQYF. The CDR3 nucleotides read TGTGCCAACCAAAACAGCCCGGGCCAGGAGACCCAGTACTTC.